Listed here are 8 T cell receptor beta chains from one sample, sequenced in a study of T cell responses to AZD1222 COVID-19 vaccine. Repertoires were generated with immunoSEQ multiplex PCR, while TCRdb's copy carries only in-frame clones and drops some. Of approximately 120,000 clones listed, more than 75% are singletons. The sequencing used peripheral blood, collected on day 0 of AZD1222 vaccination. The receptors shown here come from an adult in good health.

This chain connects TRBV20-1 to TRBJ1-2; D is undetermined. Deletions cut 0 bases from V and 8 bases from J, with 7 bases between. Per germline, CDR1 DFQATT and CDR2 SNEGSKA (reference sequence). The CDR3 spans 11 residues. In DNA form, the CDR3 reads TGCAGTGCTAGAGATCTCGAGGGCTACACCTTC. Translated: CSARDLEGYTF.

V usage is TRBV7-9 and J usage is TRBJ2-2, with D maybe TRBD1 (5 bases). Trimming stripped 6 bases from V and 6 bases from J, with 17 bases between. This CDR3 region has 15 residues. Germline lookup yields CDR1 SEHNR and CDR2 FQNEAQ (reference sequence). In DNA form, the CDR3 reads TGTGCCAGCAGGCAGGGTACCGGGTCCGCCGGGGAGCTGTTTTTT. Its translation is CASRQGTGSAGELFF.

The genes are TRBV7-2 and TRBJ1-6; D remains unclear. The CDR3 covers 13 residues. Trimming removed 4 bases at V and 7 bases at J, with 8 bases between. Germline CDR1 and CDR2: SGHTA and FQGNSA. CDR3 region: CASSSTVNSPLHF. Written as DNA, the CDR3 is TGTGCCAGCAGCTCAACTGTGAATTCACCCCTCCACTTT.

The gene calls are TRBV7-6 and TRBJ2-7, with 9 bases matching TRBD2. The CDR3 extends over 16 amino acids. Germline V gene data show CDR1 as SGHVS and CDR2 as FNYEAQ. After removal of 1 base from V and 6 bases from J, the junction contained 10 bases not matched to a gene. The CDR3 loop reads CASSLEALAGNSEQYF. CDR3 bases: TGTGCCAGCAGCTTAGAGGCCCTAGCGGGAAATTCCGAGCAGTACTTC. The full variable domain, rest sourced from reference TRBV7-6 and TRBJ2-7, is GAGVSQSPRYKVTKRGQDVALRCDPISGHVSLYWYRQALGQGPEFLTYFNYEAQQDKSGLPNDRFSAERPEGSISTLTIQRTEQRDSAMYRCASSLEALAGNSEQYFGPGTRLTVT.

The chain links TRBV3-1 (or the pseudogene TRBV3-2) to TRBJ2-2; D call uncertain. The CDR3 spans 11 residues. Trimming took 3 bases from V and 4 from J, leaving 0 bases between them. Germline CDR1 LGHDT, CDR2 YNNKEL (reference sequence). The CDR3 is CASSHTGELFF. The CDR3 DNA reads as TGTGCCAGCAGCCACACCGGGGAGCTGTTTTTT.

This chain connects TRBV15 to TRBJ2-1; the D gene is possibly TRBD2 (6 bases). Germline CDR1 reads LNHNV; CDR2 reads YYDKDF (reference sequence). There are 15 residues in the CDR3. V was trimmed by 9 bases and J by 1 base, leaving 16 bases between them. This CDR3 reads CATSAGSQSYNEQFF. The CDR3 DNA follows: TGTGCCACTTCAGCGGGCTCCCAGTCCTACAATGAGCAGTTCTTC.

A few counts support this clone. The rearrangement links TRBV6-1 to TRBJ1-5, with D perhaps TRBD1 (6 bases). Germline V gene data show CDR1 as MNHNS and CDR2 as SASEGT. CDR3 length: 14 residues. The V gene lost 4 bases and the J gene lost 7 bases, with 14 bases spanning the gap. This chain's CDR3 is CASSVAGVRQPQHF. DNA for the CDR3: TGTGCCAGCAGTGTAGCAGGGGTTAGGCAGCCCCAGCATTTT.

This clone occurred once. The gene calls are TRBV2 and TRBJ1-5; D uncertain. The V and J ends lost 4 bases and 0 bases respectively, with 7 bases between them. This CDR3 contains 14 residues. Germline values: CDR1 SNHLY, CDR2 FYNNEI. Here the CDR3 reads CASSAVYSNQPQHF. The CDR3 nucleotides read TGTGCCAGCAGTGCGGTTTATAGCAATCAGCCCCAGCATTTT. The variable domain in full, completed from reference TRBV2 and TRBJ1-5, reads EPEVTQTPSHQVTQMGQEVILRCVPISNHLYFYWYRQILGQKVEFLVSFYNNEISEKSEIFDDQFSVERPDGSNFTLKIRSTKLEDSAMYFCASSAVYSNQPQHFGDGTRLSIL.